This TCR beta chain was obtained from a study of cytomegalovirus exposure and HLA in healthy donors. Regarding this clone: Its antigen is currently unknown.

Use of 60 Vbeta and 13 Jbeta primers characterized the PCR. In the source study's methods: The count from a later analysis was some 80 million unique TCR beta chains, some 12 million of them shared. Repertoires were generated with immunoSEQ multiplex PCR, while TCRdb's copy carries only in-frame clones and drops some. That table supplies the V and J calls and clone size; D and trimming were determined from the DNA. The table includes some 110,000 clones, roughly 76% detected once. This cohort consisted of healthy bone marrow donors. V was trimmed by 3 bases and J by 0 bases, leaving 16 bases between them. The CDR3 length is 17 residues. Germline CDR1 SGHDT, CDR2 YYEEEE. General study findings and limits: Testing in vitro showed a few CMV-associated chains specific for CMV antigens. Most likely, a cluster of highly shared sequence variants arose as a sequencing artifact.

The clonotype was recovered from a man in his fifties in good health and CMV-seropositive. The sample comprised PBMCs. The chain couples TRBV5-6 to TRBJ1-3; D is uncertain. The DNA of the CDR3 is TGTGCCAGCAGCTCGCGGCCGTATTCTAGCTCTGGAAACACCATATATTTT. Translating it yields CASSSRPYSSSGNTIYF.